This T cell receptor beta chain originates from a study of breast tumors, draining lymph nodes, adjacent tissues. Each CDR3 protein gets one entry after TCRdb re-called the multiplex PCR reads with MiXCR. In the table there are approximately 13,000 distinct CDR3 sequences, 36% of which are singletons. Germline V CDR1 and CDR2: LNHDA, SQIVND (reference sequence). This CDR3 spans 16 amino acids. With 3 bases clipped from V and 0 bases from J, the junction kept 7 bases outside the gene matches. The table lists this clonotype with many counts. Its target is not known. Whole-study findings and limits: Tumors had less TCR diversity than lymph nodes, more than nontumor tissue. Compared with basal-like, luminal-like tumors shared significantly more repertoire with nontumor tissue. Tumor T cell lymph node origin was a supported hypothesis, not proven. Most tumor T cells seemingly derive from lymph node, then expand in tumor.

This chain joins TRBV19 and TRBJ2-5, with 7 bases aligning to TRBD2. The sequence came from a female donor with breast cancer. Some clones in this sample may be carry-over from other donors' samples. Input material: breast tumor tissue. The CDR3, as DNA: TGTGCCAGTAGTATTGGGCTAGCGGCGTACCAAGAGACCCAGTACTTC. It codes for CASSIGLAAYQETQYF.